This T cell receptor beta chain was identified in a study of blood T cells in healthy people across ages. Study-level information: Per two T cells, about one barcoded beta molecule was captured through template switching.

Healthy Caucasian individuals from Russia aged roughly 6 to 100 were enrolled as donors. Extracted total RNA amounted to at least 5.5 micrograms for each sample. For this clonotype: The antigen is undetermined. At one of its ends the junction is not consistent with the germline gene, which may arise from a read error.

With a J-beta primer mix and a sample-barcoded 5' primer, a second PCR ran roughly 6 to 11 cycles. TCRdb reanalysed the 5' RACE reads using MiXCR and keeps one entry per CDR3 protein. The table lists fewer than 1,000,000 distinct CDR3 sequences, about 47% of them singletons. General study points: Higher diversity, along with more naive CD4+ cells, distinguished long-lived donors from aged donors.

Per germline, CDR1 SGHNT and CDR2 YENEEA. The CDR3 has 12 residues. The receptor was isolated from a man at least 80 years old in good health. The chain employs TRBV11-3 and TRBJ2-3, with D perhaps given as TRBD1 or TRBD2 (5 bases each). Sequencing was carried out using blood. Written as DNA, the CDR3 is TGTGCCAGCAGGGGGGTGAGCGATACACAGTATTTT. It encodes CASRGVSDTQYF.